This T cell receptor (beta chain) was retrieved from a study of T cell changes during pregnancy in multiple sclerosis. TCRdb's table, derived via immunoSEQ multiplex PCR, lists solely in-frame clones and lacks some. Found here are fewer than 65,000 clones, about 91% of them singletons; the top ten hold around 0.81%. The starting material was peripheral blood, obtained before pregnancy. The source is a female donor with multiple sclerosis, enrolled in a pregnancy study.

Here the CDR3 reads CATGQALDVIALHF. Written as DNA, the CDR3 is TGTGCCACCGGACAGGCCTTAGATGTGATAGCCCTCCACTTT. This rearrangement joins TRBV10-3 to TRBJ1-6; TRBD1 aligns across 7 bases. J gave up 14 bases and V 10 bases, and 17 bases lay outside the gene matches. CDR1 and CDR2 (germline): ENHRY, SYGVKD. The CDR3 runs 14 residues.